Sequencing of this T cell receptor (beta chain) was carried out in a study of T cells after yellow fever vaccination. Study information: Fractions containing few cells were prepared with SMART-Seq v4 Ultra Low Input. Points from the study as a whole: It was a small share of clonotypes that appeared in both CD4 and CD8 compartments.

TCRdb fed the 5' RACE reads into MiXCR, producing one record per CDR3 protein. Among about 320,000 distinct CDR3 sequences listed, around 6.8% were seen once. This clonotype was observed a handful of times. Its antigen is unknown. This specimen was PBMCs, taken more than 40 days after the first yellow fever vaccination. The receptor was derived from a man in his late teens or twenties who received the YFV17D yellow fever vaccine.

The CDR3 DNA is TGTGCCAGCAGTTCCGGGACGGTCACAGATACGCAGTATTTT. Translation gives CASSSGTVTDTQYF. The chain recombines TRBV5-4 with TRBJ2-3; D possibly matches TRBD1 or TRBD2 (5 bases each). Deletions cut 5 bases from V and 2 bases from J, with 12 bases between. Germline V gene data show CDR1 as SGHNT and CDR2 as YYREEE (reference sequence). The CDR3 extends over 14 amino acids.